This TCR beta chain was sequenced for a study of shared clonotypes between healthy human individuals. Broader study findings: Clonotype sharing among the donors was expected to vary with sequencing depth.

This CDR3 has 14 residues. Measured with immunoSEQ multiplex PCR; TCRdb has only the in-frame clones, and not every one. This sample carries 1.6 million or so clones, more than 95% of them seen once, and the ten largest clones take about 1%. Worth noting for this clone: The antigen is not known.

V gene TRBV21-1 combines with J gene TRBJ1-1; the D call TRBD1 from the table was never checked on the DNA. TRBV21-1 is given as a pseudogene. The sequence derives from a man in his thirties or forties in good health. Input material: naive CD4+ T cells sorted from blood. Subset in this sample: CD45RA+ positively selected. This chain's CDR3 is CASSKLGRESEAFF. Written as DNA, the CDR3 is TGTGCCAGCAGCAAACTCGGCAGGGAAAGTGAAGCTTTCTTT.